This is a list of T cell receptor beta chains from one sample in a study of T-cell reconstitution after alpha-beta-depleted transplantation in children. TCRdb re-derived calls from the PCR reads in MiXCR, one entry per CDR3 protein. The sample yields almost 600,000 distinct CDR3 sequences, roughly a quarter seen once. The sequenced sample was PBMCs, obtained before TCRalphabeta/CD19-depleted stem cell transplant. These receptors all stem from a boy in the first two years of life with Wiskott-Aldrich syndrome, due to receive a stem cell transplant. Each CDR3 is given with its conserved first and last residue. D genes are given only for firm matches. Some rows have no size entry. The others give once, few or many, or a class for an expanded clone.

abundance	d_gene	v_gene	j_gene	CDR3nt	CDR3aa
NA	TRBD2	TRBV20-1	TRBJ2-5	TGCAGTGCCCAGATCTCCCAATCTAGCGGGCGTAGAGGAGAGACCCAGTACTTC	CSAQISQSSGRRGETQYF
few	TRBD2	TRBV6-2/TRBV6-3	TRBJ2-3	TGTGCCAGCAAGCTAGGACTAGCGAAGCCAGATACGCAGTATTTT	CASKLGLAKPDTQYF
NA	NA	TRBV11-1	TRBJ1-6	TGTGCCAGCAGCTTAGCGGCAGGGAATCCCTACTATAATTCACCCCTCCACTTT	CASSLAAGNPYYNSPLHF
few	NA	TRBV5-1	TRBJ1-1	TGCGCCAGCAGTGGCCTTCGGGGTATTGAAGCTTTCTTT	CASSGLRGIEAFF
NA	TRBD2	TRBV20-1	TRBJ2-5	TGCAGTGCTAGATATCCCAAACTAGCGGGGGAGACCCAGTACTTC	CSARYPKLAGETQYF
few	TRBD1	TRBV9	TRBJ2-1	TGTGCCAGCAGCGTAGGCCAGGGGGCCTACAATGAGCAGTTCTTC	CASSVGQGAYNEQFF
NA	TRBD2	TRBV7-9	TRBJ2-5	TGTGCCAGCAGCCGGACTAGCGGTTACCAAGAGACCCAGTACTTC	CASSRTSGYQETQYF
few	TRBD2	TRBV5-1	TRBJ2-7	TGCGCCAGCAGCCTAGGGACTACCTCTCTCTACGAGCAGTACTTC	CASSLGTTSLYEQYF
NA	TRBD2	TRBV2	TRBJ2-1	TGTGCCAGCAGCAACGCTCGGACTAGCGGGAGTCCCCAGTTCTTC	CASSNARTSGSPQFF
few	TRBD1	TRBV29-1	TRBJ1-4	TGCAGCGTTCGACAGGGGAACTCTAATGAAAAACTGTTTTTT	CSVRQGNSNEKLFF